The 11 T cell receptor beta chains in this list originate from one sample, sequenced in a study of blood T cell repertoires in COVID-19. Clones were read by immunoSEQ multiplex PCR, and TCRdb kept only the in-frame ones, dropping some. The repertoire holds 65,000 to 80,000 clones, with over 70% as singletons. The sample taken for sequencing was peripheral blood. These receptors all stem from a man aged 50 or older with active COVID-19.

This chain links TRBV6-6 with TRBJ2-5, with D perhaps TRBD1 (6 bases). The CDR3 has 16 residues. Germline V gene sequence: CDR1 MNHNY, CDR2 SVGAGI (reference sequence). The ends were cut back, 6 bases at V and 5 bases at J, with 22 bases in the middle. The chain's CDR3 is CASRETGFPTTETQYF. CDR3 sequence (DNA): TGTGCCAGCAGAGAAACAGGGTTCCCAACAACGGAGACCCAGTACTTC.

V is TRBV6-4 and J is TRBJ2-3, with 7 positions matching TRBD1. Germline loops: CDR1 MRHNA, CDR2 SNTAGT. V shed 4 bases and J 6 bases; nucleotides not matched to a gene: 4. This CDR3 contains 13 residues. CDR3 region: CASSADRADTQYF. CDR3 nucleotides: TGTGCCAGCAGTGCAGACAGGGCCGATACGCAGTATTTT.

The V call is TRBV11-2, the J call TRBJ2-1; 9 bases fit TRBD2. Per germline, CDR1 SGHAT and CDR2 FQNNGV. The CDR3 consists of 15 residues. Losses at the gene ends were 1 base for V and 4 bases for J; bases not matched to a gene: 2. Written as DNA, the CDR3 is TGTGCCAGCAGCTTAGTGAGCGGGAGGTACAATGAGCAGTTCTTC. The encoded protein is CASSLVSGRYNEQFF.

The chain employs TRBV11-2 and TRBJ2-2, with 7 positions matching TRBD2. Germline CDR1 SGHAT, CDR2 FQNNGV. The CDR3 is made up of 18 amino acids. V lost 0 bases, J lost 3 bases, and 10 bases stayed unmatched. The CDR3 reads CASSLDRVLLAYTGELFF. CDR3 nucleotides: TGTGCCAGCAGCTTAGATCGGGTACTACTAGCGTACACCGGGGAGCTGTTTTTT. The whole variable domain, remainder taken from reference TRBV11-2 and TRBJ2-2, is EAGVAQSPRYKIIEKRQSVAFWCNPISGHATLYWYQQILGQGPKLLIQFQNNGVVDDSQLPKDRFSAERLKGVDSTLKIQPAKLEDSAVYLCASSLDRVLLAYTGELFFGEGSRLTVL.

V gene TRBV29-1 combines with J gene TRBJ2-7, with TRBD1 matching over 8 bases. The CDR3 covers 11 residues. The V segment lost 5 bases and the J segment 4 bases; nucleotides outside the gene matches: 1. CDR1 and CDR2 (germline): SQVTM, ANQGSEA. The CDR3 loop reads CSVQGAYEQYF. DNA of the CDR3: TGCAGCGTTCAGGGGGCTTACGAGCAGTACTTC.

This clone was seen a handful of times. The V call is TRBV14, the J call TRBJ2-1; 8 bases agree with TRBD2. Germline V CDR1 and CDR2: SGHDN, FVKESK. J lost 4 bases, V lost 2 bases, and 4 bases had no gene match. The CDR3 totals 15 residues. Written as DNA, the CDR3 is TGTGCCAGCAGCCAAATGACTAGCGCTTACAATGAGCAGTTCTTC. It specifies CASSQMTSAYNEQFF.

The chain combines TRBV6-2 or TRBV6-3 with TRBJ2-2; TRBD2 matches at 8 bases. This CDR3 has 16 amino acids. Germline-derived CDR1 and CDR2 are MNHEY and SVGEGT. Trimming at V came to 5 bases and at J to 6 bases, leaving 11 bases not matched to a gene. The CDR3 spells CASSGALREGPGELFF. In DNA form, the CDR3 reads TGTGCCAGCAGTGGGGCCCTCCGGGAGGGCCCCGGGGAGCTGTTTTTT.

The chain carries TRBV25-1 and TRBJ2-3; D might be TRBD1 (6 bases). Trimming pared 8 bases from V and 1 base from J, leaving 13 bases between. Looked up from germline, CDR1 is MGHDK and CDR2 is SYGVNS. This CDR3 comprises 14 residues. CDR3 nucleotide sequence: TGTGCCAGCGGAGAACAGGGCGGCACAGATACGCAGTATTTT. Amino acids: CASGEQGGTDTQYF.

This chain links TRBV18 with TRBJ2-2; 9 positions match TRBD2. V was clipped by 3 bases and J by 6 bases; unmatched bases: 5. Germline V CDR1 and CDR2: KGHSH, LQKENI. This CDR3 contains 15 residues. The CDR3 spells CASSPALAGPGELFF. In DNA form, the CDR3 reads TGTGCCAGCTCACCGGCACTAGCGGGCCCCGGGGAGCTGTTTTTT.

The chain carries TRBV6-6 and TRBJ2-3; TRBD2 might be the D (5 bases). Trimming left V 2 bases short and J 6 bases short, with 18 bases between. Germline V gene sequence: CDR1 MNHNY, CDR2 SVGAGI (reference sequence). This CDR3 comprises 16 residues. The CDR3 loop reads CASSYLGVSDADTQYF. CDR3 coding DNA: TGTGCCAGCAGTTACCTCGGGGTCAGTGACGCGGATACGCAGTATTTT.

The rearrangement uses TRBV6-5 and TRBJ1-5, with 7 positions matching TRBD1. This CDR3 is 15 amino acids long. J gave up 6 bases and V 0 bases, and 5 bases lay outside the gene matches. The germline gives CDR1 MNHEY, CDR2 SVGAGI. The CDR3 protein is CASSYSGGGTQPQHF. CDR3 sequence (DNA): TGTGCCAGCAGTTACTCAGGAGGGGGCACTCAGCCCCAGCATTTT.